One and the same sample provided the 32 T cell receptor beta chains below, sequenced in a study of blood T cells in healthy people across ages. A sample-barcoded 5' primer and a J-beta primer mix were used in a second PCR of about 6 to 12 cycles. TCRdb reprocessed the 5' RACE reads via MiXCR and lists one record per CDR3 protein. The sample yields about 680,000 distinct CDR3 sequences, 45% to 50% seen once. Sequenced sample: blood. The receptors derive from a woman in her sixties or seventies in good health.

The J gene is TRBJ2-7, the V gene TRBV3-1; D is possibly TRBD1 (6 bases). CDR1 is LGHDT, CDR2 YNNKEL, per germline (reference sequence). Trimming took 0 bases from V and 2 from J, leaving 11 bases between them. CDR3 length: 15 amino acids. CDR3 loop: CASSQEQGLPYEQYF. As DNA, the CDR3 is TGTGCCAGCAGCCAAGAACAGGGTTTGCCCTACGAGCAGTACTTC.

The V call is TRBV24-1, the J call TRBJ2-3; 8 bases are a match to TRBD2. The CDR3 is 15 residues long. Germline trimming cut 7 bases from V and 4 bases from J; bases unmatched to any gene: 9. Germline V CDR1 and CDR2: KGHDR, SFDVKD. The CDR3 DNA sequence: TGTGCCACCAGGGGAGCGGGAGCGGAGGCAGATACGCAGTATTTT. This encodes CATRGAGAEADTQYF.

The chain carries TRBV2 and TRBJ2-3; no clear D gene. Trimming pared 11 bases from V and 1 base from J, leaving 10 bases between. Germline loops: CDR1 SNHLY, CDR2 FYNNEI. The CDR3 consists of 12 residues. Written as DNA, the CDR3 is TGTGCCGGATCCTCCCGCACAGATACGCAGTATTTT. Amino acids: CAGSSRTDTQYF.

This clonotype was observed a handful of times. This chain uses TRBV6-6 with TRBJ2-7; TRBD2 might be the D (5 bases). The CDR3 runs to 14 residues. The germline V gene has CDR1 MNHNY and CDR2 SVGAGI (reference sequence). V shed 3 bases and J shed 2 bases, with 11 bases lying between them. This CDR3 is CASSYGSVPYEQYF. The CDR3 nucleotides are TGTGCCAGCAGTTATGGGAGTGTCCCCTACGAGCAGTACTTC.

The chain's CDR3 is CASSDGGTSTDTQYF. The CDR3 DNA reads as TGTGCCAGCAGTGACGGGGGTACTAGCACAGATACGCAGTATTTT. The gene calls are TRBV28 and TRBJ2-3, with a weak D call TRBD2 (6 bases). The CDR3 is 15 residues long. The V end lost 5 bases, the J end lost 0 bases, and 12 bases lay between the germline ends. Germline lookup yields CDR1 MDHEN and CDR2 SYDVKM.

With respect to this clonotype: A much larger clone differs from this one at a single base, so this may be a read error. CDR3 sequence (DNA): TGCAGTGCCCACGGACAGGGGCAAGGGACCCAGTACTTC. Amino acids: CSAHGQGQGTQYF. The chain recombines TRBV20-1 with TRBJ2-7, with 9 bases fitting TRBD1. The better agreement between TRBJ2-5 and the DNA end casts doubt on the J call. The CDR3 contains 13 residues. The germline CDR1 and CDR2 sequences are DFQATT and SNEGSKA (reference sequence).

This clonotype was recorded a few times. The chain carries TRBV15 and TRBJ1-2; D is possibly TRBD1 (6 bases). This CDR3 contains 15 residues. The V end lost 1 base, the J end lost 8 bases, and 17 bases lay between the germline ends. Germline-derived CDR1 and CDR2 are LNHNV and YYDKDF (reference sequence). CDR3 residues: CATSRGGTTLRGYTF. CDR3 bases: TGTGCCACCAGCAGAGGCGGGACAACACTCCGGGGCTACACCTTC. Full variable domain (rest looked up from reference TRBV15 and TRBJ1-2): DAMVIQNPRYQVTQFGKPVTLSCSQTLNHNVMYWYQQKSSQAPKLLFHYYDKDFNNEADTPDNFQSRRPNTSFCFLDIRSPGLGDTAMYLCATSRGGTTLRGYTFGSGTRLTVV.

The rearrangement links TRBV5-1 to TRBJ2-2, with D hard to call. CDR1 is SGHRS, CDR2 YFSETQ, per germline. The V end was cut by 5 bases, the J end by 5 bases, with 13 bases between. This CDR3 is 14 amino acids long. The CDR3 sequence: CASSFVGGTGELFF. Written as DNA, the CDR3 is TGCGCCAGCAGTTTCGTGGGTGGTACCGGGGAGCTGTTTTTT.

In its sample, this clonotype was seen a few times. The rearrangement uses TRBV28 and TRBJ1-2; D unclear. V lost 3 bases, J lost 4 bases, and 15 bases lay in between. This CDR3 is built from 15 residues. The germline CDR1 and CDR2 sequences are MDHEN and SYDVKM. DNA for the CDR3: TGTGCCAGCAGTTTGGCGGGCCTCCTAGGCTATGGCTACACCTTC. It is translated as CASSLAGLLGYGYTF.

This clonotype was counted a few times. This sequence joins TRBV13 and TRBJ2-7; D is tentatively TRBD1 or TRBD2 (5 bases each). The CDR3 runs to 18 residues. Between the trimmed V and J ends, which lost 4 bases and 0 bases, there was a span of 22 bases. Germline V gene sequence: CDR1 PRHDT, CDR2 FYEKMQ (reference sequence). CDR3 DNA: TGTGCCAGCAGCTCGCTTAGGACCCTACTGAGGGGCTCCTACGAGCAGTACTTC. Residues: CASSSLRTLLRGSYEQYF.

The rearrangement uses TRBV4-3 and TRBJ1-6; D gene uncertain. Trimming took 1 base from V and 7 from J, leaving 17 bases between them. Germline CDR1 and CDR2: LGHNA and YSLEER. The CDR3 has 17 residues. CDR3 sequence (DNA): TGCGCCAGCAGCCAAGGGGGTGGTCAGTTCTCAAATTCACCCCTCCACTTT. Translating gives CASSQGGGQFSNSPLHF.

This clonotype was counted only a few times. V is TRBV9 and J is TRBJ2-7; D not resolved. V lost 0 bases and J 7 bases, leaving 17 bases between the germline ends. Germline V gives CDR1 SGDLS, CDR2 YYNGEE. The CDR3 runs 15 residues. The CDR3 sequence: CASSVGLGRYNEQYF. The CDR3 nucleotides read TGTGCCAGCAGCGTAGGGCTAGGGCGGTACAATGAGCAGTACTTC.

The chain recombines TRBV29-1 with TRBJ2-7, with 7 bases identical to TRBD2. Germline CDR1 is SQVTM and CDR2 is ANQGSEA. This CDR3 has 16 residues. V gave up 8 bases and J gave up 7 bases; unmatched junction bases: 23. DNA for the CDR3: TGCAGCTCCCCCGTGGCGGGAGCTAGGGGTCACTATGAGCAGTACTTC. It translates to CSSPVAGARGHYEQYF.

The gene calls are TRBV29-1 and TRBJ2-5, with TRBD1 identical over 7 bases. CDR1 and CDR2 (germline): SQVTM, ANQGSEA. The CDR3 contains 15 residues. V was clipped by 7 bases and J by 4 bases; unmatched bases: 15. The CDR3 region is CSAIGVQGSGETQYF. In DNA form, the CDR3 reads TGCAGCGCCATAGGAGTACAGGGGAGCGGAGAGACCCAGTACTTC.

The J gene is TRBJ2-1, the V gene TRBV12-3 or TRBV12-4; 7 nucleotides align to TRBD2. The CDR3 contains 14 residues. V shed 7 bases and J 4 bases; nucleotides not matched to a gene: 7. The CDR3 is CASTDASGYNEQFF. CDR3 DNA sequence: TGTGCCAGCACAGACGCTAGCGGTTACAATGAGCAGTTCTTC.

In its sample, this clonotype was seen a few times. The CDR3 DNA follows: TGTGCCAGCAGCGCCGGGACAGGGGTTTGGTCAGAGACCCAGTACTTC. As protein: CASSAGTGVWSETQYF. This sequence joins TRBV9 and TRBJ2-5; 10 bases line up with TRBD1. The V segment lost 3 bases and the J segment 4 bases; nucleotides outside the gene matches: 9. Germline V CDR1 and CDR2: SGDLS, YYNGEE. This CDR3 is 16 amino acids long.

In its sample, this clonotype was seen many times. The chain's CDR3 is CASSSGAGEQFF. DNA of the CDR3: TGTGCCAGCAGCTCTGGCGCTGGGGAGCAGTTCTTC. The chain uses TRBV7-2 and TRBJ2-1; D is unclear. The length of the CDR3 is 12 residues. Deletions cut 4 bases from V and 10 bases from J, with 11 bases between. Germline V gene sequence: CDR1 SGHTA, CDR2 FQGNSA.

The J gene is TRBJ2-1, the V gene TRBV5-6; D is possibly TRBD1 (6 bases). CDR1 and CDR2 (germline): SGHDT, YYEEEE. Trimming shortened V by 0 bases and J by 4 bases, and 11 bases separated the two germline ends. This CDR3 spans 15 amino acids. CDR3 in DNA: TGTGCCAGCAGCTTGGGGGACAAGGCATACAATGAGCAGTTCTTC. It is translated as CASSLGDKAYNEQFF.

As to this clonotype: A much larger clone is a single base away; this may be a read error. The chain recombines TRBV7-8 with TRBJ2-3; 8 bases are a match to TRBD2. Germline V gives CDR1 SGHVS, CDR2 FQNEAQ. The CDR3 consists of 15 residues. The CDR3 DNA follows: TGTGCCAGCAGCTTGTCCAGCGGGAGAGGAGATATGCAGTATTTT. It translates to CASSLSSGRGDMQYF.

The rearrangement links TRBV10-3 to TRBJ2-1; the D is unclear. The CDR3 is 15 amino acids. CDR1 is ENHRY and CDR2 is SYGVKD in the germline V gene. The V end lost 0 bases, the J end lost 3 bases, and 9 bases lay between the germline ends. CDR3 region: CAISESGNRYNEQFF. The CDR3, as DNA: TGTGCCATCAGTGAGTCAGGGAACCGCTACAATGAGCAGTTCTTC.

The J gene is TRBJ2-4, the V gene TRBV7-3; 11 nucleotides agree with TRBD2. CDR1 and CDR2 (germline): SGHTA, FQGTGA. V lost 6 bases to trimming and J lost 14 bases; unmatched junction nucleotides: 15. This CDR3 has 15 residues. The CDR3 is CASSYPGLADCLKYF. Written as DNA, the CDR3 is TGTGCCAGCAGTTATCCGGGACTAGCGGATTGTTTGAAGTACTTC.

A word on this clonotype: A much larger clone sits a single nucleotide away, making a read error possible. J is TRBJ2-7 and V is TRBV7-9, with no clear D. CDR1 SEHNR and CDR2 FQNEAQ come from the germline V gene (reference sequence). V gave up 5 bases and J gave up 8 bases, with 16 bases separating them. The CDR3 contains 13 residues. CDR3 protein: CASSTLGSWKQYF. For the CDR3, the DNA is TGTGCCAGCAGCACGCTCGGCTCTTGGAAGCAGTACTTC.

There are a few counts of this clonotype. This sequence joins TRBV3-1 and TRBJ2-7; perhaps TRBD1 as D (5 bases). The V gene lost 1 base and the J gene lost 7 bases, with 14 bases spanning the gap. The CDR3 has 14 residues. Looked up from germline, CDR1 is LGHDT and CDR2 is YNNKEL (reference sequence). This CDR3 is CASSQGPGPWEQYF. Here the CDR3 DNA reads TGTGCCAGCAGCCAAGGGCCAGGGCCTTGGGAGCAGTACTTC.

Comments on this clonotype: One base away lies a much larger clone, so this may be a sequencing read error. The chain is built from TRBV25-1 and TRBJ1-2, with TRBD1 as a possible D gene (6 bases). The V end lost 6 bases, the J end lost 10 bases, and 21 bases lay between the germline ends. This CDR3 contains 14 residues. The germline V gene has CDR1 MGHDK and CDR2 SYGVNS. DNA of the CDR3: TGTGCCAGCAGGCCGGACAGCTCAATCTCTGACTACACCTTC. This codes for CASRPDSSISDYTF.

In this sample, this clonotype turned up many times. A much larger clone differs by one base, so this may be a read error. V is TRBV7-6 and J is TRBJ2-5; D is tentatively TRBD1 or TRBD2 (6 bases each). Looked up from germline, CDR1 is SGHVS and CDR2 is FNYEAQ. V was shortened by 4 bases and J by 11 bases, with 20 bases between the two germline ends. The CDR3 extends over 14 amino acids. The CDR3 reads CASSSQGRDNEQYF. The CDR3, as DNA: TGTGCCAGCAGCTCTCAAGGGCGGGACAATGAGCAGTACTTC.

The V gene is TRBV20-1, the J gene TRBJ1-2; D ambiguous. The CDR3 is 14 residues long. Germline lookup yields CDR1 DFQATT and CDR2 SNEGSKA (reference sequence). Between the trimmed V and J ends, which lost 3 bases and 7 bases, there was a span of 18 bases. CDR3 loop: CSARVGIGSSGYTF. The CDR3 DNA reads as TGCAGTGCTAGGGTTGGCATTGGATCTAGTGGCTACACCTTC.

This rearrangement joins TRBV4-2 to TRBJ2-4; D remains unclear. The closer fit of TRBJ2-7 to the DNA end suggests the J call may be wrong. The germline V gene has CDR1 LGHNA and CDR2 YNFKEQ. The CDR3 contains 14 residues. CDR3 sequence (DNA): TGTGCCAGCAGCCAAGATACTGTTACCTACGAGCAGTACTTC. As protein: CASSQDTVTYEQYF.

V usage is TRBV28 and J usage is TRBJ1-5, with 7 bases that match TRBD1. CDR1 and CDR2 from the germline V gene are MDHEN and SYDVKM. The CDR3 length is 17 residues. The junction had 14 bases not matched to a gene; V was cut back by 5 bases and J by 4 bases. The CDR3 spells CASSLPLDRRSNQPQHF. The CDR3 DNA reads as TGTGCCAGCAGTCTCCCTTTGGACAGGAGGAGTAATCAGCCCCAGCATTTT.

In its sample, this clonotype was seen once. The chain combines TRBV2 with TRBJ2-7; a possible D gene is TRBD2 (5 bases). V dropped 3 bases and J dropped 2 bases, with 11 bases sitting between them. This CDR3 region has 14 residues. Germline-derived CDR1 and CDR2 are SNHLY and FYNNEI. The chain's CDR3 is CASSERLATYEQYF. As DNA, the CDR3 is TGTGCCAGCAGTGAGAGGCTAGCCACCTACGAGCAGTACTTC.

This clonotype has just a few counts. The CDR3 DNA reads TGTGCCAGCAGCCTGGGACTCGGGACCCAGTACTTC. Translation: CASSLGLGTQYF. This chain links TRBV7-2 with TRBJ2-7; a weak D match, TRBD2 (6 bases). The J call may not be correct, given that the DNA end is closer to TRBJ2-5. CDR1 is SGHTA and CDR2 is FQGNSA in the germline V gene. This CDR3 is built from 12 residues.

This clonotype appeared once. The genes are TRBV28 and TRBJ1-2, with D possibly TRBD1 on 5 matching bases. The germline V gene encodes CDR1 MDHEN and CDR2 SYDVKM. Trimming shortened V by 5 bases and J by 8 bases, and 15 bases separated the two germline ends. CDR3 length: 13 residues. The CDR3 is CASSRSRAWGYTF. CDR3 nucleotides: TGTGCCAGCAGTCGTTCCAGGGCGTGGGGCTACACCTTC.

The chain joins TRBV5-5 to TRBJ1-2, with D maybe TRBD1 (5 bases). The V and J ends lost 9 bases and 7 bases respectively, with 16 bases between them. Germline CDR1 SGHKS, CDR2 YYEKEE (reference sequence). This CDR3 contains 12 residues. CDR3 DNA: TGTGCCACCGGATCTGGGACTCCTGGCTACACCTTC. Translation gives CATGSGTPGYTF. Supplemented by reference TRBV5-5 and TRBJ1-2, the full variable domain reads DAGVTQSPTHLIKTRGQQVTLRCSPISGHKSVSWYQQVLGQGPQFIFQYYEKEERGRGNFPDRFSARQFPNYSSELNVNALLLGDSALYLCATGSGTPGYTFGSGTRLTVV.